Listed here are 11 T cell receptor beta chains from one sample, sequenced in a study of PD-1 blockade in classical Hodgkin lymphoma. Sequenced by immunoSEQ multiplex PCR; TCRdb stores in-frame clones only, minus some. This table has some 93,000 clones, roughly 73% appearing once. Sample time point: cycle 4 day 1 (C4D1), after more than five weeks of nivolumab. Autologous stem cell transplantation was followed by relapse in every patient, and brentuximab vedotin exposure varied. The specimen comprised peripheral blood mononuclear cells (PBMCs), sampled before the fourth cycle of nivolumab. These receptors were obtained from a human donor with classical Hodgkin lymphoma.

The chain uses TRBV7-9 and TRBJ2-3; 8 positions match TRBD1. The CDR3 is made up of 12 amino acids. Germline loops: CDR1 SEHNR, CDR2 FQNEAQ (reference sequence). J lost 5 bases, V lost 10 bases, and 5 bases had no gene match. The CDR3: CATRGQEDTQYF. Written as DNA, the CDR3 is TGTGCCACCAGGGGGCAAGAAGATACGCAGTATTTT.

This chain joins TRBV19 and TRBJ2-5; tentative D call: TRBD1 (5 bases). The length of the CDR3 is 13 residues. CDR1 is LNHDA and CDR2 is SQIVND in the germline V gene (reference sequence). V lost 3 bases and J lost 5, with 10 bases in between. The CDR3 sequence is CASSMGLRETQYF. In DNA form, the CDR3 reads TGTGCCAGTAGTATGGGGCTCCGGGAGACCCAGTACTTC.

The chain combines TRBV6-5 with TRBJ1-1; D uncertain. CDR1 MNHEY and CDR2 SVGAGI come from the germline V gene. V was shortened by 0 bases and J by 2 bases, with 7 bases between the two germline ends. CDR3 length: 14 residues. CDR3 sequence: CASSYSFLNTEAFF. In DNA, the CDR3 is TGTGCCAGCAGTTACTCATTTCTTAACACTGAAGCTTTCTTT.

This chain joins TRBV9 and TRBJ1-3; weak D call: TRBD1 (6 bases). The CDR3 contains 16 residues. V was shortened by 1 base and J by 0 bases, with 11 bases between the two germline ends. Germline CDR1 is SGDLS and CDR2 is YYNGEE. The CDR3 reads CASSVSGAISGNTIYF. The CDR3 DNA is TGTGCCAGCAGCGTATCAGGGGCTATCTCTGGAAACACCATATATTTT.

The chain is built from TRBV2 and TRBJ2-1; 8 bases align to TRBD1. This CDR3 region has 16 residues. Germline CDR1 and CDR2: SNHLY and FYNNEI. V lost 1 base, J lost 9 bases, and 11 bases stayed unmatched. CDR3 in DNA: TGTGCCAGCAGTGAAGGGAGGACAGGGCTCTCGATTGAGCAGTTCTTC. This gives the protein CASSEGRTGLSIEQFF. Looking up the rest from reference TRBV2 and TRBJ2-1 gives the full variable domain: EPEVTQTPSHQVTQMGQEVILRCVPISNHLYFYWYRQILGQKVEFLVSFYNNEISEKSEIFDDQFSVERPDGSNFTLKIRSTKLEDSAMYFCASSEGRTGLSIEQFFGPGTRLTVL.

The V and J genes are TRBV10-3 and TRBJ1-4; possibly TRBD1 for D (5 bases). This CDR3 is built from 13 residues. CDR1 is ENHRY and CDR2 is SYGVKD in the germline V gene. V was trimmed by 8 bases and J by 3 bases, leaving 10 bases between them. Written as DNA, the CDR3 is TGTGCCATCCGAGAAGGGGCTAATGAAAAACTGTTTTTT. It encodes CAIREGANEKLFF.

The V call is TRBV7-9, the J call TRBJ2-1; possible D gene TRBD2, 5 bases. The CDR3 runs 15 residues. Trimming stripped 7 bases from V and 8 bases from J, with 21 bases between. Germline V lookup: CDR1 SEHNR, CDR2 FQNEAQ (reference sequence). The CDR3 nucleotides read TGTGCCAGCATCGCGACATTCAAGAGGGTCGATGAGCAGTTCTTC. It translates to CASIATFKRVDEQFF. Variable domain in full (rest from reference TRBV7-9 and TRBJ2-1): DTGVSQNPRHKITKRGQNVTFRCDPISEHNRLYWYRQTLGQGPEFLTYFQNEAQLEKSRLLSDRFSAERPKGSFSTLEIQRTEQGDSAMYLCASIATFKRVDEQFFGPGTRLTVL.

In this sample, this clone turned up once. The chain recombines TRBV11-2 with TRBJ2-7; the D gene is possibly TRBD2 (5 bases). The CDR3 contains 14 residues. Trimming stripped 4 bases from V and 1 base from J, with 11 bases between. Germline V gene lookup returns CDR1 SGHAT and CDR2 FQNNGV. The CDR3 loop is CASSSLRDSYEQYF. Written as DNA, the CDR3 is TGTGCCAGCAGCTCTCTACGGGATTCCTACGAGCAGTACTTC.

The chain has TRBV5-1 and TRBJ2-3, with 7 bases matching TRBD1. V dropped 2 bases and J dropped 2; count of bases not matched to a gene: 2. The CDR3 has 14 amino acids. CDR1 SGHRS and CDR2 YFSETQ come from the germline V gene. CDR3 in DNA: TGCGCCAGCAGCTTCGACAGGGACACAGATACGCAGTATTTT. Its protein is CASSFDRDTDTQYF.

The rearrangement links TRBV15 to TRBJ2-1; 11 bases are shared with TRBD2. V shed 2 bases, J shed 5 bases, and the junction held 5 bases outside the gene matches. In germline, CDR1 is LNHNV, CDR2 YYDKDF (reference sequence). This CDR3 comprises 16 residues. The CDR3 spells CATSRLSGGADNEQFF. CDR3 DNA sequence: TGTGCCACCAGCAGACTTAGCGGGGGGGCGGACAATGAGCAGTTCTTC.

The rearrangement joins TRBV28 to TRBJ1-2; D is undetermined. Trimming shortened V by 2 bases and J by 10 bases, and 11 bases separated the two germline ends. There are 12 residues in the CDR3. Germline V gene lookup returns CDR1 MDHEN and CDR2 SYDVKM. This chain's CDR3 is CASSLLHEIYTF. CDR3 nucleotide sequence: TGTGCCAGCAGTTTACTCCACGAAATCTACACCTTC.